These 25 T cell receptor beta chains share one sample of origin, sequenced in a study of T cells in Graves' hyperthyroidism and ophthalmopathy. The investigators amplified TCR beta CDR3 regions from RNA transcripts. HTBI primers drove first-round RT-PCR of the TCR CDR3. TCRdb re-derived calls from the multiplex PCR reads in MiXCR, one entry per CDR3 protein. The repertoire holds approximately 600,000 distinct CDR3 sequences, approximately 15% seen once, with over 3.5% in the top ten. Sequenced sample: blood. The receptors derive from a woman in her 40s with Graves' ophthalmopathy.

This clonotype was seen ten or more times. The chain employs TRBV7-2 and TRBJ2-5; 7 bases match TRBD1. Germline lookup yields CDR1 SGHTA and CDR2 FQGNSA. CDR3 length equals 14 residues. V lost 2 bases, J lost 4 bases, and 4 bases stayed unmatched. Here the CDR3 reads CASSLSAGGETQYF. CDR3 bases: TGTGCCAGCAGCTTATCGGCAGGGGGAGAGACCCAGTACTTC.

The chain couples TRBV5-1 to TRBJ1-2; D gene unclear. This CDR3 spans 14 amino acids. Germline lookup yields CDR1 SGHRS and CDR2 YFSETQ. Deletions cut 4 bases from V and 0 bases from J, with 10 bases between. The CDR3 sequence is CASSVTSTNYGYTF. The CDR3 nucleotides read TGCGCCAGCAGCGTAACAAGTACTAACTATGGCTACACCTTC.

The chain links TRBV12-3 or TRBV12-4 to TRBJ2-6; D is possibly TRBD2 (5 bases). The germline V and J ends were trimmed by 2 bases and 3 bases, with 8 bases remaining between them. CDR3 length: 15 amino acids. CDR3 amino acids: CASSLPRGGANVLTF. DNA for the CDR3: TGTGCCAGCAGTTTACCCCGGGGTGGGGCCAACGTCCTGACTTTC.

This clonotype has a count of ten or more. The V gene is TRBV12-3 or TRBV12-4, the J gene TRBJ2-2, with TRBD2 as a possible D gene (5 bases). The CDR3 contains 13 residues. Trimming cost V 6 bases and J 6 bases, with 11 bases left between them. CDR3 sequence reads: CASSLGVAGELFF. In DNA form, the CDR3 reads TGTGCCAGCAGCCTCGGGGTGGCCGGGGAGCTGTTTTTT.

This clonotype was seen repeatedly, ten times or more. J is TRBJ2-7 and V is TRBV10-3; 11 nucleotides align to TRBD1. This CDR3 comprises 15 residues. From germline, CDR1 is ENHRY and CDR2 SYGVKD. With 3 bases clipped from V and 6 bases from J, the junction kept 7 bases outside the gene matches. The CDR3 protein is CAISDTGTGGIEQYF. CDR3 bases: TGTGCCATCAGTGATACCGGGACAGGGGGGATCGAGCAGTACTTC.

This clonotype was counted ten times or more. The rearrangement uses TRBV2 and TRBJ1-3; maybe TRBD1 (6 bases). Germline V gene data show CDR1 as SNHLY and CDR2 as FYNNEI. This CDR3 has 16 residues. V lost 3 bases to trimming and J lost 2 bases, with 14 bases between them. The CDR3 DNA follows: TGTGCCAGCAGTGATGGATGGCAGGGGCCTGGAAACACCATATATTTT. Amino acids: CASSDGWQGPGNTIYF.

This clonotype was seen ten or more times. DNA of the CDR3: TGTGCCACCACACTAGCGGTTTTCCCCGGGGAGCTGTTTTTT. It specifies CATTLAVFPGELFF. The rearrangement joins TRBV6-1 to TRBJ2-2; 8 nucleotides line up with TRBD2. CDR1 and CDR2 (germline): MNHNS, SASEGT. J gave up 6 bases and V 10 bases, and 10 bases lay outside the gene matches. This CDR3 is 14 amino acids long.

This clonotype has ten or more counts. The chain carries TRBV29-1 and TRBJ2-7; 8 positions match TRBD1. V shed 6 bases and J 1 base; nucleotides not matched to a gene: 5. CDR1 is SQVTM and CDR2 is ANQGSEA in the germline V gene. This CDR3 has 13 amino acids. Here the CDR3 DNA reads TGCAGCGTGAAGGGACAGGATTCCTACGAGCAGTACTTC. This codes for CSVKGQDSYEQYF.

This clonotype showed up many times. As DNA, the CDR3 is TGTGCCAGCAGCAACCGACAGGGACGTAGCTCCTATAATTCACCCCTCCACTTT. This gives the protein CASSNRQGRSSYNSPLHF. The chain couples TRBV28 to TRBJ1-6, with TRBD1 identical over 7 bases. Losses at the gene ends were 6 bases for V and 0 bases for J; bases not matched to a gene: 11. The germline V gene has CDR1 MDHEN and CDR2 SYDVKM. The CDR3 consists of 18 residues. Combining the CDR3 with reference TRBV28 and TRBJ1-6 gives the whole variable domain DVKVTQSSRYLVKRTGEKVFLECVQDMDHENMFWYRQDPGLGLRLIYFSYDVKMKEKGDIPEGYSVSREKKERFSLILESASTNQTSMYLCASSNRQGRSSYNSPLHFGNGTRLTVT.

This clonotype was recorded many times. CDR3 protein: CASSYRQGPSYEQYF. The CDR3 region has the DNA TGTGCCAGCAGCTACAGACAGGGCCCCTCCTACGAGCAGTACTTC. V gene TRBV7-2 combines with J gene TRBJ2-7; 7 nucleotides agree with TRBD1. J was trimmed by 0 bases and V by 4 bases; bases with no gene match: 6. Germline-derived CDR1 and CDR2 are SGHTA and FQGNSA. The CDR3 length is 15 residues.

This clonotype was seen at least ten times. The V gene is TRBV27, the J gene TRBJ2-7, with 8 bases matching TRBD1. V shed 0 bases, J shed 4 bases, and the junction held 8 bases outside the gene matches. This CDR3 comprises 16 residues. Looked up from germline, CDR1 is MNHEY and CDR2 is SMNVEV (reference sequence). The CDR3 loop reads CASSLSGAGGWYEQYF. Written as DNA, the CDR3 is TGTGCCAGCAGTTTATCAGGGGCAGGGGGCTGGTACGAGCAGTACTTC.

This clonotype was seen repeatedly, ten times or more. This chain joins TRBV6-5 and TRBJ1-3, with TRBD1 matching over 7 bases. CDR1 and CDR2 from the germline V gene are MNHEY and SVGAGI. CDR3 size: 16 residues. After removal of 4 bases from V and 4 bases from J, the junction contained 10 bases not matched to a gene. In DNA, the CDR3 is TGTGCCAGCAGTTCCCACCGGGACAGTAAAGGAAACACCATATATTTT. Its translation is CASSSHRDSKGNTIYF.

This clonotype was seen at least ten times. CDR3 protein: CASSSPGLAGYEQYF. In DNA form, the CDR3 reads TGTGCCAGCAGTTCTCCGGGACTAGCGGGATACGAGCAGTACTTC. V and J are TRBV28 and TRBJ2-7, with TRBD2 identical over 13 bases. The CDR3 has 15 residues. From germline, CDR1 is MDHEN and CDR2 SYDVKM. J lost 4 bases, V lost 4 bases, and 4 bases had no gene match.

This clonotype was counted many times. This sequence joins TRBV28 and TRBJ2-5; TRBD2 aligns across 16 bases. V was clipped by 7 bases and J by 5 bases; unmatched bases: 7. CDR1 is MDHEN and CDR2 is SYDVKM in the germline V gene. The length of the CDR3 is 16 residues. CDR3: CASMPGLAGGPETQYF. As DNA, the CDR3 is TGTGCCAGCATGCCGGGACTAGCGGGAGGGCCGGAGACCCAGTACTTC. The complete variable domain, with remaining parts taken from reference TRBV28 and TRBJ2-5, reads DVKVTQSSRYLVKRTGEKVFLECVQDMDHENMFWYRQDPGLGLRLIYFSYDVKMKEKGDIPEGYSVSREKKERFSLILESASTNQTSMYLCASMPGLAGGPETQYFGPGTRLLVL.

The sample holds many counts of this clonotype. The chain employs TRBV30 and TRBJ1-1; the D is unclear. This CDR3 has 11 residues. In germline, CDR1 is GTSNPN, CDR2 SVGIG (reference sequence). V was clipped by 4 bases and J by 6 bases, with 9 bases between them. The CDR3 spells CAWIRVAEAFF. The CDR3 DNA sequence: TGTGCCTGGATTAGGGTCGCTGAAGCTTTCTTT.

This clonotype was picked up many times. The genes are TRBV28 and TRBJ1-5; the D is unclear. The CDR3 runs to 13 residues. Germline CDR1 MDHEN, CDR2 SYDVKM. V lost 7 bases and J 0 bases, leaving 7 bases between the germline ends. CDR3 nucleotides: TGTGCCAGCAAGGAATATAGCAATCAGCCCCAGCATTTT. Encoded protein: CASKEYSNQPQHF. Using reference TRBV28 and TRBJ1-5 for the parts outside the CDR3, the full variable domain is DVKVTQSSRYLVKRTGEKVFLECVQDMDHENMFWYRQDPGLGLRLIYFSYDVKMKEKGDIPEGYSVSREKKERFSLILESASTNQTSMYLCASKEYSNQPQHFGDGTRLSIL.

The sample holds many counts of this clonotype. The chain joins TRBV7-2 to TRBJ2-7, with 7 bases that match TRBD1. CDR1 SGHTA and CDR2 FQGNSA come from the germline V gene. The CDR3 is 14 amino acids. V shed 5 bases and J 9 bases; nucleotides not matched to a gene: 13. The CDR3 DNA reads TGTGCCAGCAGCCCGGGACAGCCACCTTCGCGGCAGTACTTC. This encodes CASSPGQPPSRQYF.

This clonotype appeared a few times. The rearrangement uses TRBV19 and TRBJ2-5; D may be TRBD2 (5 bases). Germline values: CDR1 LNHDA, CDR2 SQIVND (reference sequence). The V end was cut by 5 bases, the J end by 2 bases, with 12 bases between. The length of the CDR3 is 14 residues. CDR3 region: CASSDGGRQETQYF. The DNA for the CDR3 is TGTGCCAGTAGTGACGGAGGACGGCAAGAGACCCAGTACTTC.

A few counts support this clonotype. This sequence joins TRBV28 and TRBJ1-2; 9 positions match TRBD1. V gave up 4 bases and J gave up 7 bases; unmatched junction bases: 10. There are 15 residues in the CDR3. In germline, CDR1 is MDHEN, CDR2 SYDVKM. CDR3 in amino acids: CASSSLDRGRSGYTF. The CDR3 DNA reads TGTGCCAGCAGTTCCCTCGACAGGGGGAGATCTGGCTACACCTTC.

The sample holds many counts of this clonotype. The chain uses TRBV28 and TRBJ2-5; TRBD2 aligns across 9 bases. After removal of 8 bases from V and 5 bases from J, the junction contained 6 bases not matched to a gene. The germline V gene encodes CDR1 MDHEN and CDR2 SYDVKM. The CDR3 runs to 13 residues. CDR3 DNA: TGTGCCAGCTACGCGGCGGGAGGGGAGACCCAGTACTTC. This gives the protein CASYAAGGETQYF.

The sample holds many counts of this clonotype. This rearrangement joins TRBV7-2 to TRBJ1-1, with a weak D call TRBD1 (5 bases). Trimming cost V 1 base and J 0 bases, with 12 bases left between them. The germline V gene encodes CDR1 SGHTA and CDR2 FQGNSA. CDR3 size: 16 residues. The DNA of the CDR3 is TGTGCCAGCAGCTTAGGACAGCCGTACATGAACACTGAAGCTTTCTTT. Residues: CASSLGQPYMNTEAFF. Supplemented by reference TRBV7-2 and TRBJ1-1, the full variable domain reads GAGVSQSPSNKVTEKGKDVELRCDPISGHTALYWYRQSLGQGLEFLIYFQGNSAPDKSGLPSDRFSAERTGGSVSTLTIQRTQQEDSAVYLCASSLGQPYMNTEAFFGQGTRLTVV.

Many counts were recorded for this clonotype. The CDR3 DNA reads TGTGCCAGCAGCCCCGTAATTAGCAATCAGCCCCAGCATTTT. Its translation: CASSPVISNQPQHF. This chain joins TRBV28 and TRBJ1-5, with no clear D. Germline V gene sequence: CDR1 MDHEN, CDR2 SYDVKM. This CDR3 contains 14 residues. The V gene lost 6 bases and the J gene lost 0 bases, with 9 bases spanning the gap. Combining the CDR3 with reference TRBV28 and TRBJ1-5 gives the whole variable domain DVKVTQSSRYLVKRTGEKVFLECVQDMDHENMFWYRQDPGLGLRLIYFSYDVKMKEKGDIPEGYSVSREKKERFSLILESASTNQTSMYLCASSPVISNQPQHFGDGTRLSIL.

This clonotype was counted at least ten times. The chain couples TRBV6-2 or TRBV6-3 to TRBJ2-6; no reliable D call. V was pared by 0 bases and J by 0 bases, with 6 bases between. Germline V gene sequence: CDR1 MNHEY, CDR2 SVGEGT. CDR3 length: 16 residues. The CDR3 DNA is TGTGCCAGCAGTTACTCCGACGGCTCTGGGGCCAACGTCCTGACTTTC. Amino acid sequence: CASSYSDGSGANVLTF.

In its sample, this clonotype was seen a few times. A read error may produce the germline difference seen at one junction end. This rearrangement joins TRBV28 to TRBJ1-1; D is uncertain. CDR3 length: 13 amino acids. Per the germline V gene, CDR1 is MDHEN and CDR2 is SYDVKM. The CDR3: CASNGQMNTEASF. The CDR3, as DNA: TGTGCCAGCAACGGGCAGATGAACACTGAAGCTTCCTTT.

This clonotype was picked up many times. The CDR3 DNA reads TGTGCCAGCAGCCTACAGGGATCGGATGGCTACACCTTC. This translates into CASSLQGSDGYTF. This chain uses TRBV11-2 with TRBJ1-2, with D possibly TRBD1 on 6 matching bases. The V gene lost 5 bases and the J gene lost 6 bases, with 13 bases spanning the gap. Germline values: CDR1 SGHAT, CDR2 FQNNGV. The CDR3 loop spans 13 amino acids.